The subject of this entry is one T cell receptor (beta chain). Its antigen is still unknown. This CDR3 contains 16 residues. The germline CDR1 and CDR2 sequences are SGHTA and FQGNSA. This sample was taken from a study of T cells expressing NK-cell markers. As for the study in general: Sorted CD3+CD56-NKG2C+, CD3+CD56+NKG2C- and CD3+CD56+NKG2C+ T cells were the source of the TCR beta repertoires. Among the eight sequenced donors, seven tested HCMV-seropositive and one tested seronegative.

UMI-tagged 5'RACE template switching yielded the TCR beta cDNA. TCRdb reanalyzed the 5' RACE reads and collapses them to one entry per CDR3 protein, without DNA. The data include under 200,000 distinct CDR3 sequences; the top ten clones carry about 18%. Study findings and constraints: Each of several donors carried dominant NKG2C+ clonotypes accounting for about 1.0-7.0% of CD8+ T cells.

Sequencing was performed on blood T cells: a sorted CD56 or NKG2C T cell subset, CD4+ or CD8+ T cells, or bulk PBMC T cells (not recorded which). The clonotype originates from a woman aged 18 to 75 in good health. The rearrangement links TRBV7-2 to TRBJ2-1; TCRdb gives TRBD2 as the D gene, but with no DNA this cannot be confirmed. CDR3 residues: CASSPRPSGIHNEQFF.